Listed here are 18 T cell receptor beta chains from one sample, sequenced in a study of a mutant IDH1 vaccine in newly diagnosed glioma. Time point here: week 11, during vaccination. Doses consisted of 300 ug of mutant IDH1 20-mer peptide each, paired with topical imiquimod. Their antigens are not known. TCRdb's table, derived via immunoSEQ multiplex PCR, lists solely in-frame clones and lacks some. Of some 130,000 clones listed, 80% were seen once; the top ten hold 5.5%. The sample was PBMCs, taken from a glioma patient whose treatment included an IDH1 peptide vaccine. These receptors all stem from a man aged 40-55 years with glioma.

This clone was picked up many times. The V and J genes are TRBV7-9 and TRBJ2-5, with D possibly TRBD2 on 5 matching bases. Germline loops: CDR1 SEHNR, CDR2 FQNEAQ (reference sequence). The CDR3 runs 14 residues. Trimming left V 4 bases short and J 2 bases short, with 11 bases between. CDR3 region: CASSSWTGQETQYF. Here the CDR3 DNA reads TGTGCCAGCAGCTCATGGACGGGACAAGAGACCCAGTACTTC.

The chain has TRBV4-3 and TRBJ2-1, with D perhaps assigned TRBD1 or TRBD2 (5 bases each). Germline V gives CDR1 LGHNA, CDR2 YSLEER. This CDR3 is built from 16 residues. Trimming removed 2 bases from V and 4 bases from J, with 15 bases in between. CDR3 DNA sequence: TGCGCCAGCAGCCAACATGCCGGGACGCCATACAATGAGCAGTTCTTC. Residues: CASSQHAGTPYNEQFF.

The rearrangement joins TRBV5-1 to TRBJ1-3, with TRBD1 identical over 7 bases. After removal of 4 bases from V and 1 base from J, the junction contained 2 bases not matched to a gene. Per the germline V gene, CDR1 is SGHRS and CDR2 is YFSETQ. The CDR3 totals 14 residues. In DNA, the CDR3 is TGCGCCAGCAGCCAGGGGGAGTCTGGAAACACCATATATTTT. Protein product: CASSQGESGNTIYF.

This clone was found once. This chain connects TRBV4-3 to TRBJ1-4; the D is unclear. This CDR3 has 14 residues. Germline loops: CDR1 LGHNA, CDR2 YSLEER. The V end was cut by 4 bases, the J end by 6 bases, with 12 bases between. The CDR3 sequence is CASSPASGYEKLFF. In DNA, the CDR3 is TGCGCCAGCAGCCCTGCTTCGGGTTATGAAAAACTGTTTTTT.

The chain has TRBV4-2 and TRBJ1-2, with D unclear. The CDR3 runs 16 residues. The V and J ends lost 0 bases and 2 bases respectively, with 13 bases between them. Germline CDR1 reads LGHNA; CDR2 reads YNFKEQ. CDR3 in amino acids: CASSQEATKNNYGYTF. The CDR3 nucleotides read TGTGCCAGCAGCCAAGAGGCGACCAAGAACAACTATGGCTACACCTTC.

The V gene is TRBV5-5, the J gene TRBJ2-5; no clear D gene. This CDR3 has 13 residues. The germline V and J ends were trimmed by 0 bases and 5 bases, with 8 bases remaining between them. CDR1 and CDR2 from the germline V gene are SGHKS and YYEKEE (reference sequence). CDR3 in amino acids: CASSLGVTETQYF. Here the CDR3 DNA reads TGTGCCAGCAGCTTGGGGGTGACTGAGACCCAGTACTTC.

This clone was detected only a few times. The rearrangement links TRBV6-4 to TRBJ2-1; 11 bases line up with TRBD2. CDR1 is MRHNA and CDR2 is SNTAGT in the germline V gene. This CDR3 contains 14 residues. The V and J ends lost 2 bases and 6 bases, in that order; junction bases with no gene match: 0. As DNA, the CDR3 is TGTGCCAGCAGTGACGGACTAGCGGGCAATGAGCAGTTCTTC. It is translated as CASSDGLAGNEQFF.

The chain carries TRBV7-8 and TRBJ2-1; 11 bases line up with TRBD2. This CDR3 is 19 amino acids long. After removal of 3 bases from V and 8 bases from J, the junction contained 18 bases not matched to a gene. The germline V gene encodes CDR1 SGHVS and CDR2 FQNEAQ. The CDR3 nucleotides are TGTGCCAGCAGCTTCGACAGGCCCGTTAGCGGGAGGGCCGGGGATGAGCAGTTCTTC. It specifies CASSFDRPVSGRAGDEQFF.

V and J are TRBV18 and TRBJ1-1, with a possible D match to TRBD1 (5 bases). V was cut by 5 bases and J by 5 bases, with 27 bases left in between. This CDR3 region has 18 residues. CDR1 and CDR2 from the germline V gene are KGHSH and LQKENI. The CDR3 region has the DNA TGTGCCAGCTCAGGAACCCGGGGGAGTAAAGAATTGGGTACTGAAGCTTTCTTT. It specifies CASSGTRGSKELGTEAFF.

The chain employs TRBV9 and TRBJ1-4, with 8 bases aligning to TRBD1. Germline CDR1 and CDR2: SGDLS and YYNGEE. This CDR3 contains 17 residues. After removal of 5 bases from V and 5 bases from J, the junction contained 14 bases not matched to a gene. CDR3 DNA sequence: TGTGCCAGCAGTCCCCCTAGGACGGGACAGGCGAATGAAAAACTGTTTTTT. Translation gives CASSPPRTGQANEKLFF.

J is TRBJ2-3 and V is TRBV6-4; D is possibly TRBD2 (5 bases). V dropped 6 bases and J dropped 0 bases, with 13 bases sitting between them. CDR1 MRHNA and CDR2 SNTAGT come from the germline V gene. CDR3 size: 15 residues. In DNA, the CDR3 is TGTGCCAGCAGCCCAAGCGGTGCTAGCACAGATACGCAGTATTTT. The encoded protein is CASSPSGASTDTQYF.

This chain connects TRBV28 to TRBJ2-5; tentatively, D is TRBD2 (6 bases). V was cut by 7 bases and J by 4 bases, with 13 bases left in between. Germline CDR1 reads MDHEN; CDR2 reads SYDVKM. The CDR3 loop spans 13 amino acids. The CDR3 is CASTSRELETQYF. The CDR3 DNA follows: TGTGCCAGCACCTCCCGGGAGTTAGAGACCCAGTACTTC.

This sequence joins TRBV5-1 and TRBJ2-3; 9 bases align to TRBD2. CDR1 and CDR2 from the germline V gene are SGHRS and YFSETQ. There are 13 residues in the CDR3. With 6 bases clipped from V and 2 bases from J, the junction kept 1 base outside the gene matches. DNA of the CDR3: TGCGCCAGCACGGGACTAGCCACAGATACGCAGTATTTT. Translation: CASTGLATDTQYF.

CDR3 protein: CASSLFRRRSGGELFF. The CDR3 coding sequence is TGTGCCAGCAGCTTATTCAGGCGTCGGTCGGGCGGGGAGCTGTTTTTT. The genes are TRBV7-2 and TRBJ2-2; no reliable D call. Deletions cut 2 bases from V and 7 bases from J, with 17 bases between. Germline CDR1 SGHTA, CDR2 FQGNSA. The CDR3 contains 16 residues.

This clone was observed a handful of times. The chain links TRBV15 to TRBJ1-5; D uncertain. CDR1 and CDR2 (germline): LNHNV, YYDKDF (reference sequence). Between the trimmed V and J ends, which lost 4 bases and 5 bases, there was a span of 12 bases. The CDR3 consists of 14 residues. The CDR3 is CATSIIHQDQPQHF. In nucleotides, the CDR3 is TGTGCCACCAGCATAATTCACCAGGATCAGCCCCAGCATTTT.

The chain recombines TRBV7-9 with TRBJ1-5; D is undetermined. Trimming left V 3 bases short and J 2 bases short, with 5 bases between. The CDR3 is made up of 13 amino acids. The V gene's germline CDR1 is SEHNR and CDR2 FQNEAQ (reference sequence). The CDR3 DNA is TGTGCCAGCAGCTTTTCCGGCAATCAGCCCCAGCATTTT. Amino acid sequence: CASSFSGNQPQHF.

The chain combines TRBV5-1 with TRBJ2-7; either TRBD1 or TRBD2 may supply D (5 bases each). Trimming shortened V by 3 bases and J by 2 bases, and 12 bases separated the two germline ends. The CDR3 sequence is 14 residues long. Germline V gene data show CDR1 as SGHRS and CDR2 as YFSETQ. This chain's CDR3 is CASSWGPGAYEQYF. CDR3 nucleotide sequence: TGCGCCAGCAGCTGGGGACCGGGCGCCTACGAGCAGTACTTC.

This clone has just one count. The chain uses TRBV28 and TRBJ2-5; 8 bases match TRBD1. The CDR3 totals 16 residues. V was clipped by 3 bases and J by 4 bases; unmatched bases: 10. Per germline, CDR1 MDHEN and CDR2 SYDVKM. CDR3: CASSFGQGAWPETQYF. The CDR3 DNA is TGTGCCAGCAGTTTCGGGCAGGGGGCATGGCCAGAGACCCAGTACTTC. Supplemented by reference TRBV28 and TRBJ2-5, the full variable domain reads DVKVTQSSRYLVKRTGEKVFLECVQDMDHENMFWYRQDPGLGLRLIYFSYDVKMKEKGDIPEGYSVSREKKERFSLILESASTNQTSMYLCASSFGQGAWPETQYFGPGTRLLVL.